The 7 T cell receptor beta chains below come from one sample, sequenced in a study of blood T cell repertoires in COVID-19. Assay used: immunoSEQ multiplex PCR; TCRdb lists only in-frame clones, some missing. The sample carries about 180,000 clones, approximately 80% recorded once. The sequencing sample was made of peripheral blood. The receptors shown here come from a human donor in a cohort sampled during active COVID-19.

The CDR3 sequence: CATPLGWGANVLTF. CDR3 coding DNA: TGTGCCACCCCCCTGGGCTGGGGGGCCAACGTCCTGACTTTC. The rearrangement joins TRBV24-1 to TRBJ2-6; D gene unclear. The germline V gene has CDR1 KGHDR and CDR2 SFDVKD. The CDR3 has 14 residues. Trimming removed 9 bases at V and 4 bases at J, with 12 bases between.

The rearrangement links TRBV2 to TRBJ1-2, with D unclear. This CDR3 has 13 amino acids. In germline, CDR1 is SNHLY, CDR2 FYNNEI. Trimming pared 4 bases from V and 8 bases from J, leaving 14 bases between. The CDR3 DNA reads as TGTGCCAGCAGTGTAGACCGAGCGAGGGGCTACACCTTC. It translates to CASSVDRARGYTF.

This clone has a single count. V is TRBV2 and J is TRBJ2-1; 14 bases map to TRBD2. The CDR3 has 15 residues. V was clipped by 4 bases and J by 9 bases; unmatched bases: 5. Germline V gives CDR1 SNHLY, CDR2 FYNNEI. The CDR3 spells CASSGLAGGGSEQFF. The CDR3 nucleotides read TGTGCCAGCAGTGGACTAGCGGGGGGGGGTAGTGAGCAGTTCTTC.

This chain links TRBV27 with TRBJ2-7, with 11 bases fitting TRBD1. This CDR3 region has 15 residues. J gave up 2 bases and V 6 bases, and 6 bases lay outside the gene matches. CDR1 is MNHEY and CDR2 is SMNVEV in the germline V gene (reference sequence). CDR3 sequence: CASSLGTGGTYEQYF. DNA of the CDR3: TGTGCCAGCAGCCTCGGGACAGGGGGGACCTACGAGCAGTACTTC.

This chain connects TRBV15 to TRBJ2-7; 8 nucleotides agree with TRBD1. The CDR3 has 14 residues. V trimming: 4 bases; J trimming: 5 bases; junction bases outside the gene matches: 7. The germline gives CDR1 LNHNV, CDR2 YYDKDF (reference sequence). Here the CDR3 reads CATSMDRDLNEQYF. The CDR3 nucleotides are TGTGCCACCAGCATGGACAGGGACTTGAACGAGCAGTACTTC.

The V and J genes are TRBV19 and TRBJ2-3; 7 nucleotides match TRBD2. The J segment lost 4 bases and the V segment lost 6 bases, leaving 10 bases of the junction unmatched. The CDR3 consists of 15 residues. Germline V CDR1 and CDR2: LNHDA, SQIVND (reference sequence). DNA for the CDR3: TGTGCCAGTAGAAGTGAGACTAGCTTTTCAGATACGCAGTATTTT. Amino acids: CASRSETSFSDTQYF.

This clone was seen more than once but under ten times. The chain recombines TRBV18 with TRBJ2-1; 11 nucleotides match TRBD2. The V and J ends lost 2 bases and 9 bases, in that order; junction bases with no gene match: 3. Germline lookup yields CDR1 KGHSH and CDR2 LQKENI. The CDR3 runs to 14 residues. The CDR3 bases are TGTGCCAGCTCACCAACTAGCGGGGGTGGTGAGCAGTTCTTC. Translation: CASSPTSGGGEQFF.